Listed here is a single TCR beta chain. Its binding antigen is unknown. Base qualities are missing; no much larger clone stands one base away. CDR1 and CDR2 were assigned from the germline V gene (reference sequence) as LNHDA and SQIVND. The junction carries 13 bases between V and J, which are trimmed by 1 base and 9 bases respectively. The cysteine opens and the phenylalanine closes a CDR3 of 14 amino acids. Just CDR3 DNA is preserved here, 42 bases in frame from base 1. The library was prepared using the immunoSEQ multiplex PCR assay. RNA was extracted from all samples and reverse transcribed into cDNA as template for TCR sequencing. SuperScript III was used for first-strand cDNA synthesis, primed with a 2:1 mix of oligo-dT and random hexamers. Amplification bias was assessed with a synthetic immune receptor repertoire, and residual bias was removed computationally. The original pipeline was this. Raw reads were preprocessed to remove errors, and CDR3 was defined by IMGT conventions from the conserved cysteine to phenylalanine. Clonality was calculated as 1 minus Shannon entropy normalized by log2 of the number of productive unique TCRs. CD4 or CD8 identity of scalp clones was inferred by cross-referencing scalp TCRbeta sequences with sorted blood CD4 and CD8 repertoires. TCRdb retrieved this table from immuneACCESS and kept in-frame rearrangements only. Not all clones are present; in checked studies, unresolved V genes account for under half, and no reason is known for the remainder. D and trimming come from the DNA, and the V and J calls and clone size come from that table. The sample has about 120,000 clones on record, approximately 53% of them singletons. The top ten clones comprise around 0.46% of the sample.

In the paper's terms, the time point label means: more than 3 weeks on oral tofacitinib. According to the study, the label for this sample's treatment or condition signals: oral pan-JAK inhibitor, 5-10 mg twice daily. Lesional scalp punch biopsies and peripheral blood were collected from alopecia areata patients. PBMCs were isolated by density centrifugation and stained for CD3, CD4 and CD8, and CD4+ and CD8+ T cells were sorted on a FACSAria. These data belong to a study of CD8+ T cells in alopecia areata (dated by TCRdb to the late 2010s). In the study overall: Treated patients were enrolled in an open-label pilot trial of oral tofacitinib at 5 to 10 mg twice daily for moderate-to-severe alopecia areata. Tofacitinib was administered for 6 to 18 months, and 6 months of follow-up off drug were then conducted to assess delayed response and recurrence. Disease severity in treated patients was measured with the SALT score, which quantifies the percentage of affected scalp surface area. In both human patients and the C3H/HeJ mouse model, the study applied high-throughput TCRbeta sequencing to look at T cell clonal expansion in alopecia areata. In humans, TCRbeta sequencing was performed on scalp tissue and on sorted CD4+ and CD8+ peripheral blood T cells from healthy controls and from patients with patchy or totalis/universalis alopecia areata. Biopsies were taken from tofacitinib-treated patients at baseline and again at 4 and 24 weeks into treatment, and several of those patients also had a later scalp biopsy. Clonality in the scalp was compared among normal scalp (n=4), patchy alopecia areata scalp (n=8), and alopecia totalis/universalis scalp (n=8). RNA was obtained with the PAXgene miRNA kit for fixed scalp, the miRNeasy kit for PBMCs, and the RNeasy kit for mouse skin. TCRbeta CDR3 regions were amplified by immunoSEQ multiplex PCR using 35 Vbeta forward and 13 Jbeta reverse primers.

The study at large found these results: Lesional scalp, especially in alopecia totalis/universalis, showed higher clonality and more expanded CD8+ clones than normal scalp, suggesting antigenic drive. Because the treated cohort was small and had just a single nonresponder, larger studies are needed to establish links between baseline CD8+ expansion and response. During tofacitinib treatment, many expanded lesional clones stuck around in both scalp and blood, and this persistence may partly explain why relapse happens after treatment is stopped. Tofacitinib significantly lowered scalp clonality and the number of expanded CD8+ clones among the top 100 scalp clones. Shared TCR sequences between patients were less evident than in mice, which may be partly attributable to HLA diversity in the patient population. Scalp TCR repertoire analysis is complicated because resident alphabeta T cells in normal human skin are also sequenced, whereas mouse skin is dominated by gammadelta T cells.

The sample here was CD4+ T cells sorted from blood, taken at week 4, from a patient treated with tofacitinib. The rearranged chain carries TRBV19 and TRBJ1-5; no D gene can be assigned with confidence. This clonotype originated in a human donor with alopecia areata. The DNA is TGTGCCAGTAGTATAGCGGTCCGTCGGCTGCCCCAGCATTTT. This gives the protein CASSIAVRRLPQHF.